This TCR beta chain came from a study of monozygotic twins with inflammatory bowel disease. Investigators made cDNA in eight separate reactions per sample. Researchers put TCRalpha and TCRbeta cDNA through two nested PCRs lasting about 17 and 10 cycles. TCRdb reanalyzed the 5' RACE reads and collapses them to one entry per CDR3 protein, without DNA. In total, the table holds more than 350,000 distinct CDR3 sequences. The CDR3 length is 15 residues. Germline V lookup: CDR1 MNHEY, CDR2 SVGAGI. This chain uses TRBV6-5 with TRBJ1-2; the TCRdb D gene call, TRBD1, has no DNA to confirm it. The sequence was obtained from a human donor with ulcerative colitis or Crohn's disease, or a healthy co-twin of an affected twin (not recorded which). The sample taken for sequencing was blood. The chain's CDR3 is CASSYRGDPNYGYTF.